This section outlines one T cell receptor (beta chain) sequence together with its context. The data belong to a study of blood T cells in healthy people across ages. The CDR3 covers 15 residues. V was shortened by 4 bases and J by 6 bases, with 19 bases between the two germline ends. Germline lookup yields CDR1 LGHDT and CDR2 YNNKEL (reference sequence). A J-beta primer mix and a sample-barcoded 5' primer were used in a second PCR of about 7 to 11 cycles. A template-switch adaptor with 12 random nucleotides tagged each cDNA molecule. TCRdb ran MiXCR on the 5' RACE reads and lists one entry per CDR3 protein. This sample has about 800,000 distinct CDR3 sequences, with 20% to 30% found just once. This same sample was also taken into another study, of T cells of mothers and their children. That study adds: The yield was over 8 million TCR beta CDR3 reads from each mother and roughly 3 million from each child. Whether related or unrelated, pairs show similar shaping of TCR recombination output by thymic selection.

This TCR derives from a boy aged 10-17 years in good health. The sequencing sample was made of blood. The rearrangement uses TRBV3-1 and TRBJ2-7; D is possibly TRBD1 or TRBD2 (7 bases each). The CDR3 spells CASSPTLTGEGEQYF. CDR3 DNA sequence: TGTGCCAGCAGCCCGACTCTTACAGGGGAGGGCGAGCAGTACTTC.